Here is one T cell receptor (beta chain) with its context. Germline loops: CDR1 SGHDT, CDR2 YYEEEE. V dropped 1 base and J dropped 4 bases, with 9 bases sitting between them. This CDR3 is 13 amino acids long. The sample comes from a study of blood T cell repertoires in COVID-19. Study at large: Samples taken during acute and convalescent COVID-19 were collected in the United States, Italy and Spain. T cells, B-cell-depleted T cells, or PBMCs provided the cDNA or gDNA that served as material.

Original analysis: Cell counts per sample came from amplifying reference gene primers. Some clones are missing from TCRdb's copy, which holds only in-frame ones; the method was immunoSEQ multiplex PCR. That table furnishes V, J and clone size, whereas the DNA furnished D and trimming. The data contain around 78,000 clones, approximately 89% of them singletons. Sequencing was done on a sample of peripheral blood. The chain combines TRBV5-6 with TRBJ2-7; the D gene is possibly TRBD2 (6 bases). The clonotype was recovered from a middle-aged man with active COVID-19. The CDR3 reads CASSLYGGYEQYF. For the CDR3, the DNA is TGTGCCAGCAGCTTGTACGGGGGATACGAGCAGTACTTC.